This T cell receptor beta chain was sequenced in a study of monozygotic twins with inflammatory bowel disease. Germline V gives CDR1 SGHVS, CDR2 FNYEAQ. CDR3 size: 15 residues. A note on this clonotype: Antigen: not known.

A 6-nucleotide sample barcode was carried by the UMIs, which template switching added. TCRdb re-called the 5' RACE reads; one entry per CDR3 protein, DNA not given. The sample's table shows approximately 420,000 distinct CDR3 sequences. Collection of a roughly 2.5 ml blood sample took place per donor. Overall study findings and caveats: Healthy twins showed more clonotype sharing with others than IBD patients, especially patients with disease activity.

The TCR was taken from a human donor with ulcerative colitis or Crohn's disease, or a healthy co-twin of an affected twin (not recorded which). What was sequenced was blood. The chain links TRBV7-6 to TRBJ2-7; TCRdb reports TRBD2, a call that lacks DNA to check it against. CDR3: CASSLDSGFSYEQYF.